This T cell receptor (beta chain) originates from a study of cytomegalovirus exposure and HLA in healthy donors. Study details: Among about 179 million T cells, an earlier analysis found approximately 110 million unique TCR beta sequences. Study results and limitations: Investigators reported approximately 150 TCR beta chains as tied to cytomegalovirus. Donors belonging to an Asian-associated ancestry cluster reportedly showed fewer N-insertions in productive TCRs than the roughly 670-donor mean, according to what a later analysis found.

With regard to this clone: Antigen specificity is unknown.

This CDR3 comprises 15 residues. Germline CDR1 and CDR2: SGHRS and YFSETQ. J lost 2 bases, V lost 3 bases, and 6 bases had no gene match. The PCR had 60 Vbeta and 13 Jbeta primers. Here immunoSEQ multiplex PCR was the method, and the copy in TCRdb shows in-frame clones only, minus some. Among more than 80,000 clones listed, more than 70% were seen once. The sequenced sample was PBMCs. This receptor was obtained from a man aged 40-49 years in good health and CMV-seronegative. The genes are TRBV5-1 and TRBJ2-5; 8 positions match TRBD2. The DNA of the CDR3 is TGCGCCAGCAGCTCCAGCGGGGGTTATCAAGAGACCCAGTACTTC. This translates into CASSSSGGYQETQYF.